This T cell receptor beta chain came from a study of blood T cell repertoires in COVID-19. Across the study: The cDNA or gDNA used as material had been derived from T cells, B-cell-depleted T cells, or PBMCs.

V was pared by 4 bases and J by 5 bases, with 9 bases of the junction left unmatched. The CDR3 is 14 residues long. CDR1 and CDR2 from the germline V gene are SQVTM and ANQGSEA. Participants' reported clinical history set cohort assignment. No more than 2 weeks before study entry, exposed participants had met a case of COVID-19. The method was immunoSEQ multiplex PCR; TCRdb's version includes in-frame clones alone and lacks a portion of them. The sample holds around 320,000 clones, roughly 90% seen once. This TCR was sampled from a woman aged 25 to 39 who had been exposed to COVID-19. Source material: PBMCs or T cells enriched from blood (not recorded which). J is TRBJ1-2 and V is TRBV29-1; 8 bases align to TRBD1. This CDR3 is CSVARDRSFYGYTF. CDR3 coding DNA: TGCAGCGTTGCTCGGGACAGGTCATTTTATGGCTACACCTTC.